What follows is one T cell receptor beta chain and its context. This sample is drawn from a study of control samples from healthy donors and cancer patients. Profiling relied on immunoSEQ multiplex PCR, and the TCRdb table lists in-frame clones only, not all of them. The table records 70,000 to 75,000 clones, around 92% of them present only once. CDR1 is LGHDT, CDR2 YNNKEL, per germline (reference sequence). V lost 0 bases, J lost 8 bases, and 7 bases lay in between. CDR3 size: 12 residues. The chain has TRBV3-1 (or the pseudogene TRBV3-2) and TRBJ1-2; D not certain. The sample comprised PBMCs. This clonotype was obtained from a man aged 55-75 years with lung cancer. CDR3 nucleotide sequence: TGTGCCAGCAGCCAAGATATTCGAGGCTACACCTTC. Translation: CASSQDIRGYTF.